This T cell receptor beta chain was identified during a study of cytomegalovirus exposure and HLA in healthy donors. Study as a whole: An earlier analysis found 95 million to 140 million unique TCR beta sequences from 200 million or so T cells.

Losses at the gene ends were 4 bases for V and 7 bases for J; bases not matched to a gene: 12. Germline CDR1 is GTSNPN and CDR2 is SVGIG (reference sequence). The length of the CDR3 is 16 residues. The primer mix had 60 Vbeta and 13 Jbeta primers. Clones were read by immunoSEQ multiplex PCR, and TCRdb kept only the in-frame ones, dropping some. Of approximately 170,000 clones listed, more than 65% are singletons. Material: PBMCs. The sequence derives from a man aged 18 to 30 in good health and CMV-seropositive. The chain is built from TRBV30 and TRBJ2-1, with 11 bases lining up with TRBD1. The CDR3 DNA reads as TGTGCCTGGATAGAGTTTCGGACAGGGGGCTGGAATGAGCAGTTCTTC. Encoded protein: CAWIEFRTGGWNEQFF.